Listed below are T cell receptor beta chains from one sample, sequenced in a study of brain T cells in children with intractable seizures. The method was immunoSEQ multiplex PCR; TCRdb's version includes in-frame clones alone and lacks a portion of them. The sample contains 300,000 to 400,000 clones, nearly 95% of which appear only once. The sample in question was peripheral blood, obtained roughly 5 months after surgery. The origin of the receptors is a boy under three years old with tuberous sclerosis and intractable seizures. CDR3s include the opening cysteine and the closing phenylalanine or tryptophan. The D gene is left open where the match is weak. For some rows the clone size is stated as once, few or many, or as a class when expanded; others skip it.

j_call clone_size v_call d_call cdr3_nt cdr3_aa
TRBJ2-5 - TRBV27 TRBD2 TGTGCCAGCAGCCCAGTGAGCGGGAGGCCCGGGGGGTCCCAGTACTTC CASSPVSGRPGGSQYF
TRBJ2-1 once TRBV7-9 TRBD2 TGTGCCAGCAGCTTATTAGCGGGAGGGCCGACCGACAATGAGCAGTTCTTC CASSLLAGGPTDNEQFF
TRBJ2-5 - TRBV11-2 - TGTGCCAGCAGTAGGGGTTACCAAGAGACCCAGTACTTC CASSRGYQETQYF
TRBJ2-3 - TRBV7-7 - TGTGCTAGCAGCCAAGACACGGCTAGCACAGATACGCAGTATTTT CASSQDTASTDTQYF
TRBJ2-1 - TRBV19 TRBD1 TGTGCCAGTAGTGGGACAGGCTACAATGAGCAGTTCTTC CASSGTGYNEQFF
TRBJ2-3 - TRBV7-3 TRBD2 TGTGCCAGCAGCTTAGCGGGAGCAGATACGCAGTATTTT CASSLAGADTQYF
TRBJ2-5 - TRBV19 TRBD2 TGTGCCAGTAGTGTTCGGACTAGCGGGGGGTGGCAAGAGACCCAGTACTTC CASSVRTSGGWQETQYF
TRBJ2-3 - TRBV7-9 - TGTGCCAGCAGCTTAGGGGTTTATACGCAGTATTTT CASSLGVYTQYF
TRBJ2-3 - TRBV7-9 TRBD1 TGTGCCAGCAGCTCCATGACAGGGAGCACAGATACGCAGTATTTT CASSSMTGSTDTQYF
TRBJ1-1 - TRBV11-3 - TGTGCCAGCAGCTTAACTAGAGAGAACACTGAAGCTTTCTTT CASSLTRENTEAFF
TRBJ1-2 - TRBV19 - TGTGCCAGTACCGCAGGTGGGAAGCAAAACTATGGCTACACCTTC CASTAGGKQNYGYTF
TRBJ1-3 - TRBV6-5 - TGTGCCAGCAGTTACTCGTCCGAAGTTGGAAACACCATATATTTT CASSYSSEVGNTIYF
TRBJ2-7 - TRBV5-1 - TGCGCCAGCAGCTTGGCCAATATGTATAACCGGGGGACCTACGAGCAGTACTTC CASSLANMYNRGTYEQYF
TRBJ1-6 - TRBV27 - TGTGCCAGCAGTTTATCCCCGGGGAGCGATTCACCCCTCCACTTT CASSLSPGSDSPLHF
TRBJ2-2 - TRBV2 TRBD2 TGTGCCAGCATTAGCACCGGGACTAGCGGGAGTCGCGGGGAGCTGTTTTTT CASISTGTSGSRGELFF
TRBJ2-7 - TRBV10-2 TRBD2 TGCGCCAGCAGTGCCACGGGAGGGCCCCACGAGCAGTACTTC CASSATGGPHEQYF
TRBJ1-1 many TRBV5-1 - TGCGCCAGCAGCTCACAGGGTTCGAACACTGAAGCTTTCTTT CASSSQGSNTEAFF
TRBJ1-3 - TRBV5-1 TRBD1 TGCGCCAGCAGCTGGACAGGCCTCTCTGGAAACACCATATATTTT CASSWTGLSGNTIYF
TRBJ1-1 - TRBV2 TRBD1 TGTGCCAGCAGTGACAGGGGGTGGGGGACTGAAGCTTTCTTT CASSDRGWGTEAFF
TRBJ2-4 - TRBV9 - TGTGCCAGCAGCGTGACAGGACTAGGTAACGCCAAAAACATTCAGTACTTC CASSVTGLGNAKNIQYF
TRBJ1-4 once TRBV6-5 - TGTGCCAGCAGTTACCTCGGTATCGCTAATGAAAAACTGTTTTTT CASSYLGIANEKLFF
TRBJ2-3 - TRBV29-1 TRBD2 TGCAGCGCTCTCGGGACTAGCGGGGATCTTACCACAGATACGCAGTATTTT CSALGTSGDLTTDTQYF
TRBJ2-3 - TRBV27 - TGTGCCAGCAGTGGTTTAGCGGTGCTCACAGATACGCAGTATTTT CASSGLAVLTDTQYF
TRBJ2-1 - TRBV19 TRBD2 TGTGCCAGTACGGGACTAGCGGGAGGCGGGTACAATGAGCAGTTCTTC CASTGLAGGGYNEQFF
TRBJ1-2 - TRBV6-2/TRBV6-3 - TGTGCCAGCAGTCTCCCAGCTAACTATGGCTACACCTTC CASSLPANYGYTF
TRBJ2-7 - TRBV4-2 - TGTGCCAGCAGCCAAGATCGTTGGGACCCCGCCTACGAGCAGTACTTC CASSQDRWDPAYEQYF
TRBJ2-7 - TRBV6-6 - TGTGCCAGCAGTTACTCGGGGTTCAACGAGCAGTACTTC CASSYSGFNEQYF
TRBJ2-2 - TRBV7-7 TRBD2 TGTGCTAGCAGCCGGAGCGGGGTGAACACCGGGGAGCTGTTTTTT CASSRSGVNTGELFF
TRBJ2-3 - TRBV5-4 TRBD2 TGTGCCAGCAGCTTGGCCAAGTCGGGGGGGTTTCGCACAGATACGCAGTATTTT CASSLAKSGGFRTDTQYF
TRBJ1-2 - TRBV27 TRBD1 TGTGCCAGCAGTCCTTACCCCGGGACAGGAGACATTAACTATGGCTACACCTTC CASSPYPGTGDINYGYTF
TRBJ2-3 - TRBV11-3 TRBD2 TGTGCCAGCAGCACCCGGGATAGCGGGAGACTGGGTAGCACAGATACGCAGTATTTT CASSTRDSGRLGSTDTQYF